The clone carrying this T cell receptor beta chain was found a few times. The V gene's germline CDR1 is LGHNA and CDR2 YNFKEQ. V dropped 5 bases and J dropped 8 bases, with 7 bases sitting between them. This CDR3 has 11 amino acids. The sample is drawn from a study of shared clonotypes between healthy human individuals. Using immunoSEQ multiplex PCR, the repertoire was profiled, and TCRdb retains in-frame clones only, with some absent. The sample consists of about 92,000 clones, 68% of them appearing once. Sequenced input: memory CD8+ T cells sorted from blood. Regarding subset: CD45RO+ cells pooled with CCR7-negative TemRA cells. This chain joins TRBV4-2 and TRBJ2-1; D gene unclear. This sequence originates from a man aged 25 to 40 in good health. CDR3 amino acids: CASSFWDEQFF. CDR3 sequence (DNA): TGTGCCAGCAGCTTTTGGGATGAGCAGTTCTTC.